This T cell receptor beta chain emerged from a study of T cells in Graves' hyperthyroidism and ophthalmopathy. Findings and limits, study-wide: Ophthalmopathy cases were set apart from stable hyperthyroidism by a 13 V-J model. Most thyroid-expanded clonotypes above 0.001 were also found in blood.

Criteria for exclusion of patients were uncontrolled infection, other autoimmune disease, pregnancy or lactation. With V trimmed by 4 bases and J by 4 bases, 12 bases remained unmatched. The CDR3 totals 16 residues. The germline V gene encodes CDR1 SQVTM and CDR2 ANQGSEA. Remarks on this clonotype: Its antigen is unknown.

TCR beta CDR3 regions were amplified from RNA transcripts. The primer set for the first-round RT-PCR of the TCR CDR3 was HTBI. TCRdb re-derived calls from the multiplex PCR reads in MiXCR, one entry per CDR3 protein. The top ten hold about 7.9% of the sample, which has hundreds of thousands of distinct CDR3 sequences, around 42% seen once. This sequence originates from a woman aged 18-29 years with Graves' hyperthyroidism. The sequenced sample was peripheral blood or thyroid tissue (not recorded which). The chain combines TRBV29-1 with TRBJ2-2, with TRBD1 matching 7 bases. CDR3 amino acids: CSVGIGGQGVTGELFF. Here the CDR3 DNA reads TGCAGCGTTGGAATAGGTGGCCAGGGGGTCACCGGGGAGCTGTTTTTT.